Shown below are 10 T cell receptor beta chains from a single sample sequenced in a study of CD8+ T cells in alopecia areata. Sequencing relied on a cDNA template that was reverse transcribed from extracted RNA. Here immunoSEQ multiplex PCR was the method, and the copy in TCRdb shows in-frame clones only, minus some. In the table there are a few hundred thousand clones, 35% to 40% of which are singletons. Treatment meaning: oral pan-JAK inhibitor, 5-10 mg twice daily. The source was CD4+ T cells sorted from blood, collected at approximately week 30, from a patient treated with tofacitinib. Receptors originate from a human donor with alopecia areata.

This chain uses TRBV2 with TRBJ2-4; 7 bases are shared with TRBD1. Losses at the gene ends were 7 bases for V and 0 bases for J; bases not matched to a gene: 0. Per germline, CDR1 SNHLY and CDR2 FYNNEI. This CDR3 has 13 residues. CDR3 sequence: CASTGGAKNIQYF. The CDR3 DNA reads TGTGCCAGCACAGGGGGAGCCAAAAACATTCAGTACTTC.

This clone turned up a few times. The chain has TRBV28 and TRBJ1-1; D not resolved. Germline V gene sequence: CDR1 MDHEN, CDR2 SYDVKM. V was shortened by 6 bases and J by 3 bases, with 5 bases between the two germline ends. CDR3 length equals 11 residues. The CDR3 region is CASRLYTEAFF. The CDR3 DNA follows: TGTGCCAGCAGACTGTACACTGAAGCTTTCTTT. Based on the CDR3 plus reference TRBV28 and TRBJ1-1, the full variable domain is DVKVTQSSRYLVKRTGEKVFLECVQDMDHENMFWYRQDPGLGLRLIYFSYDVKMKEKGDIPEGYSVSREKKERFSLILESASTNQTSMYLCASRLYTEAFFGQGTRLTVV.

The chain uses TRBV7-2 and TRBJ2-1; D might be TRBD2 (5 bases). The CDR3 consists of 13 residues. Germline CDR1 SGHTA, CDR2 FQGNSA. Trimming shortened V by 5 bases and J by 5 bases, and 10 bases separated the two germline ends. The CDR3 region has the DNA TGTGCCAGCAGCCCCCACGGGGACAATGAGCAGTTCTTC. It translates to CASSPHGDNEQFF.

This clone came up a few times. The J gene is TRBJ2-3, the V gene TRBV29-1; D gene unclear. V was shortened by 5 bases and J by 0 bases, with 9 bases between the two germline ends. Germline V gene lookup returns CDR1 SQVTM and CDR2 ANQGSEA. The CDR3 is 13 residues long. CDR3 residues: CSVFPPSTDTQYF. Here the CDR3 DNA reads TGCAGCGTTTTCCCCCCGAGCACAGATACGCAGTATTTT.

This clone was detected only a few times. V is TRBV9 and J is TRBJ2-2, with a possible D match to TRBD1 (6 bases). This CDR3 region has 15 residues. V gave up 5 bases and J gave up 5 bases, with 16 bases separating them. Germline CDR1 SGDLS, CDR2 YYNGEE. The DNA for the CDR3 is TGTGCCAGCAGAGAGGGGACAATCTCAACCGGGGAGCTGTTTTTT. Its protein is CASREGTISTGELFF.

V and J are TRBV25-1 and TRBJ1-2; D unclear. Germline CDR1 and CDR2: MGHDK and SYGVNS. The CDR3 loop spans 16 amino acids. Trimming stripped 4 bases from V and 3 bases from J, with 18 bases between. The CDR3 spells CASSGPAGEEYYGYTF. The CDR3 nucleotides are TGTGCCAGCAGTGGTCCCGCCGGGGAGGAGTACTATGGCTACACCTTC.

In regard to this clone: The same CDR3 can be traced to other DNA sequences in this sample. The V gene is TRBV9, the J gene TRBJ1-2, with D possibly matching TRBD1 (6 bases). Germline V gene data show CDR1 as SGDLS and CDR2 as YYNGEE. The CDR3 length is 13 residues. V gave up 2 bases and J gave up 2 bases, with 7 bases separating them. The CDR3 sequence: CASSVGQNYGYTF. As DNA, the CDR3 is TGTGCCAGCAGCGTCGGACAGAACTATGGCTACACCTTC.

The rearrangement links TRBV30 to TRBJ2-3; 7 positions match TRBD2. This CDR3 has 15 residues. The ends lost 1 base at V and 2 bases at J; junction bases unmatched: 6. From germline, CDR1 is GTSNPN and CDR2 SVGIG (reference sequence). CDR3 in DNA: TGTGCCTGGAGTGGGAGTAGCGGGTCCACAGATACGCAGTATTTT. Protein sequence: CAWSGSSGSTDTQYF.

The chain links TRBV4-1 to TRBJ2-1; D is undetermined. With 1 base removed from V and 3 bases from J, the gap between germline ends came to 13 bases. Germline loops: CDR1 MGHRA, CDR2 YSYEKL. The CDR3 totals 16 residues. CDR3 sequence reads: CASSQVDMGFYNEQFF. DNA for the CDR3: TGCGCCAGCAGCCAAGTCGATATGGGGTTCTACAATGAGCAGTTCTTC.

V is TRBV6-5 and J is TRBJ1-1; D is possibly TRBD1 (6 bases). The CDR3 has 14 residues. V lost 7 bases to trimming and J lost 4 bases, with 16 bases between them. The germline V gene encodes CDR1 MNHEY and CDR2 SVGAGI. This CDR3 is CASTSGQTTTEAFF. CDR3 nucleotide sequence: TGTGCCAGCACTTCCGGACAGACTACCACTGAAGCTTTCTTT.